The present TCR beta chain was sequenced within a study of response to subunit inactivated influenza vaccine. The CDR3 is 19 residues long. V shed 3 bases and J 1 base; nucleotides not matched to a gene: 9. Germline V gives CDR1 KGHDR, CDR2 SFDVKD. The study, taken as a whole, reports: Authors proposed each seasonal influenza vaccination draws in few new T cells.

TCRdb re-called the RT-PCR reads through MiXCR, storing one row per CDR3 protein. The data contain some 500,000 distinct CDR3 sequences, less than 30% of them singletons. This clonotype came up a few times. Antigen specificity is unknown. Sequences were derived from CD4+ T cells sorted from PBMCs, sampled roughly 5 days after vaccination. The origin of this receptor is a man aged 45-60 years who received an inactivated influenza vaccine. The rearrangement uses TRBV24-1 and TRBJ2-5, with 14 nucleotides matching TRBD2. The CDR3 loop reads CATSDPGLAGGGLQETQYF. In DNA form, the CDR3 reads TGTGCCACCAGTGATCCCGGACTAGCGGGGGGAGGTCTCCAAGAGACCCAGTACTTC.